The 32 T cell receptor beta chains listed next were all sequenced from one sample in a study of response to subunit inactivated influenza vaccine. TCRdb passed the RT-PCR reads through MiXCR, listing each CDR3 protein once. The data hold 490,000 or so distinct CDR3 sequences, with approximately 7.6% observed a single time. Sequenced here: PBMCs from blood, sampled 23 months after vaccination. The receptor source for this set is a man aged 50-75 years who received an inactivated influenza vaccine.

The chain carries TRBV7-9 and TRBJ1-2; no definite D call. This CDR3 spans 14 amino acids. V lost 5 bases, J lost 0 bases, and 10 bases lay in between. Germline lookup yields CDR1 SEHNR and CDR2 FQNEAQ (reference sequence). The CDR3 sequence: CASSPGRANYGYTF. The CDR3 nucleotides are TGTGCCAGCAGCCCCGGACGGGCTAACTATGGCTACACCTTC.

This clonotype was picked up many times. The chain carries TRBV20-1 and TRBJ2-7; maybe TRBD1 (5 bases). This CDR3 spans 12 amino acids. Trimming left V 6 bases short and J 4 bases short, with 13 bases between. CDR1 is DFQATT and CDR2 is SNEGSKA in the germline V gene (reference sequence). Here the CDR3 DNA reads TGCAGTGCACCCCGACAGAATTACGAGCAGTACTTC. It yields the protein CSAPRQNYEQYF.

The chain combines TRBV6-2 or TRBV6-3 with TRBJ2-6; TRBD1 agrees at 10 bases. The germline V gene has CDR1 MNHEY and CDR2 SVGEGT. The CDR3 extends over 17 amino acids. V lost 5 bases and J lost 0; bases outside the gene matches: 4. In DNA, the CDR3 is TGTGCCAGCAGTCCGGGACAGGGGCACTCTGGGGCCAACGTCCTGACTTTC. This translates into CASSPGQGHSGANVLTF.

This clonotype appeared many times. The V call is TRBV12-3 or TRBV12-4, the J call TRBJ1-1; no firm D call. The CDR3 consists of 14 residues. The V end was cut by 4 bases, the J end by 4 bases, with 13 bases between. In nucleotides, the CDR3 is TGTGCCAGCAGTTCGTTCCGCGACGCCACTGAAGCTTTCTTT. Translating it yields CASSSFRDATEAFF.

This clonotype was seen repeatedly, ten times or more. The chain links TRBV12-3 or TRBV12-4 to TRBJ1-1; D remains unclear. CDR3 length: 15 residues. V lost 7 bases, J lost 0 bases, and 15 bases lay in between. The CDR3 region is CASTDGGQMNTEAFF. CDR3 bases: TGTGCCAGCACCGACGGCGGGCAGATGAACACTGAAGCTTTCTTT.

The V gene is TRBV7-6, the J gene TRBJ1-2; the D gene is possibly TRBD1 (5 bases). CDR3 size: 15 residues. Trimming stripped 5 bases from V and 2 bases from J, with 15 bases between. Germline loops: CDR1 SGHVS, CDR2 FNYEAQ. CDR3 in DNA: TGTGCCAGCAGCCGGGACGTCCAAAGCAACTATGGCTACACCTTC. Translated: CASSRDVQSNYGYTF.

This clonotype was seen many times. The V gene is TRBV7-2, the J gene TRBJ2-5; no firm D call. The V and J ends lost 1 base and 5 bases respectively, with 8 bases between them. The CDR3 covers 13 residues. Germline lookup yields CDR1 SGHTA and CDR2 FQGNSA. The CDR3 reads CASSLGSAETQYF. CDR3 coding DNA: TGTGCCAGCAGCTTAGGGTCGGCGGAGACCCAGTACTTC.

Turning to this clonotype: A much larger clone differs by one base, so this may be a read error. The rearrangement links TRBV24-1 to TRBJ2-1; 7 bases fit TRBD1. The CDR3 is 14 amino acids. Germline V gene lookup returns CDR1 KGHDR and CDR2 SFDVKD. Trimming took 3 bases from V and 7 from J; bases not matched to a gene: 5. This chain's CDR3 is CATSDPTGENEQFF. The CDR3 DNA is TGTGCCACCAGTGATCCTACAGGGGAAAATGAGCAGTTCTTC.

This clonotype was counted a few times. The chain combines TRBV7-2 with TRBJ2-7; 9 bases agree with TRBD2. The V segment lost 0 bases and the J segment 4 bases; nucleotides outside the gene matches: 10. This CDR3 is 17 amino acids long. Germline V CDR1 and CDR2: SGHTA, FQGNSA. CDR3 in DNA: TGTGCCAGCAGCTTAGCGTTACTTAGCGGGAGTAAATACGAGCAGTACTTC. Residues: CASSLALLSGSKYEQYF.

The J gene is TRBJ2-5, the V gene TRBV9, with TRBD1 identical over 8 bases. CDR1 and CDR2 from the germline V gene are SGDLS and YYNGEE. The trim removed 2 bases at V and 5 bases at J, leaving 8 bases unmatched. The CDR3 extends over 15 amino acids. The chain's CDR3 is CASSVDRGVGETQYF. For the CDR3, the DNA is TGTGCCAGCAGCGTTGACAGGGGCGTGGGGGAGACCCAGTACTTC.

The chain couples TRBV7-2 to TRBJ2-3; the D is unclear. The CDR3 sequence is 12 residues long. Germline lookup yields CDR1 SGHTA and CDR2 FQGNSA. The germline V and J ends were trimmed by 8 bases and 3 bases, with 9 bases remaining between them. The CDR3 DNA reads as TGTGCCAGCCAAAAACAGACAGATACGCAGTATTTT. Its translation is CASQKQTDTQYF.

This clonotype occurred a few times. The chain's CDR3 is CATSTDYRVRDTEAFF. The CDR3 DNA reads TGTGCCACCAGCACGGACTACAGGGTGAGGGACACTGAAGCTTTCTTT. The chain carries TRBV15 and TRBJ1-1; TRBD1 is a possible D gene (6 bases). V was clipped by 4 bases and J by 3 bases, with 18 bases between them. The CDR3 covers 16 residues. CDR1 and CDR2 (germline): LNHNV, YYDKDF (reference sequence).

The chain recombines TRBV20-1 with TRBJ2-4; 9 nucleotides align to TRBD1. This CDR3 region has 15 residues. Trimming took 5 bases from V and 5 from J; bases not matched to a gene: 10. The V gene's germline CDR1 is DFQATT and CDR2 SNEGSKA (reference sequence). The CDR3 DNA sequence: TGCAGTGCTGTTGGGGGACAGGGCTGGGAAAACATTCAGTACTTC. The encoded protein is CSAVGGQGWENIQYF.

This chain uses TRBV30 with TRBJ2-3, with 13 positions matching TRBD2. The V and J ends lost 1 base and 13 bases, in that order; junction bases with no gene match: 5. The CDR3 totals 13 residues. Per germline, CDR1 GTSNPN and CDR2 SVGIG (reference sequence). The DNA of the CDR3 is TGTGCCTGGAGTGGATCCGGGACTAGCGGGAAGTATTTT. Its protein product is CAWSGSGTSGKYF.

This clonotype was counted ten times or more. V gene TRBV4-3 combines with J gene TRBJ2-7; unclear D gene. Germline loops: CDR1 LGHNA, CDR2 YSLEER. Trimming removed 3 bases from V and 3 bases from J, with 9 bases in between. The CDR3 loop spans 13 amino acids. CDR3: CASSQENGYEQYF. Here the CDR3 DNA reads TGCGCCAGCAGCCAGGAAAATGGCTACGAGCAGTACTTC.

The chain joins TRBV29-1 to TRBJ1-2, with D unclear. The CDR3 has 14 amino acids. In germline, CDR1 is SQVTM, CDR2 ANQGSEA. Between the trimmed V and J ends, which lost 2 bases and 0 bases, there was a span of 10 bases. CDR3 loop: CSVEYRVTNYGYTF. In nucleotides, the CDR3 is TGCAGCGTTGAATACCGGGTGACTAACTATGGCTACACCTTC. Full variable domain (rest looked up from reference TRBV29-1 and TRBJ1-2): SAVISQKPSRDICQRGTSLTIQCQVDSQVTMMFWYRQQPGQSLTLIATANQGSEATYESGFVIDKFPISRPNLTFSTLTVSNMSPEDSSIYLCSVEYRVTNYGYTFGSGTRLTVV.

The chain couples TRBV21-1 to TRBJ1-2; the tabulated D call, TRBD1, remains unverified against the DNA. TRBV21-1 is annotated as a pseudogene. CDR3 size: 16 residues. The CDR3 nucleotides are TGTGCCAGCCCTGACGGTTCGACACAGAAAGGGGATGGCTACACCTTC. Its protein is CASPDGSTQKGDGYTF.

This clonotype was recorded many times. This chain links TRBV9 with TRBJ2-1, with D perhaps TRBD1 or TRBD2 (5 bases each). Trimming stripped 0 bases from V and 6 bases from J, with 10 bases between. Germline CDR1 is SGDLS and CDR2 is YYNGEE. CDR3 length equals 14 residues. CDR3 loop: CASSVVRDPNEQFF. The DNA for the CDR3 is TGTGCCAGCAGCGTAGTCCGGGACCCCAATGAGCAGTTCTTC.

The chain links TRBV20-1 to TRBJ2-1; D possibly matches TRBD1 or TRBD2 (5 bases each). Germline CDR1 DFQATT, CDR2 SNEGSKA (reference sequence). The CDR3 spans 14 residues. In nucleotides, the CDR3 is TGCACTGTACTTGGGGCGGAACCCGGAGGTGAGCAGTTCTTC. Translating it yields CTVLGAEPGGEQFF.

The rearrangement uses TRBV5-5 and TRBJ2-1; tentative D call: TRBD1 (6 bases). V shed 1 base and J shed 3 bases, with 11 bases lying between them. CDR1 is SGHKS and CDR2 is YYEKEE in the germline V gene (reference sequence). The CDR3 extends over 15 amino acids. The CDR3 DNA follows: TGTGCCAGCAGCTTGAGTCAGGGGATCTACAATGAGCAGTTCTTC. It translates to CASSLSQGIYNEQFF.

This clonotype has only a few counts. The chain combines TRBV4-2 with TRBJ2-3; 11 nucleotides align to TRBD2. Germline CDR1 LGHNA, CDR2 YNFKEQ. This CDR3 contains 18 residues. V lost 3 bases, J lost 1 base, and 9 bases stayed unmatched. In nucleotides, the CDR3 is TGTGCCAGCAGCCAGGCTCCCGGGACTAGCGGACGCACAGATACGCAGTATTTT. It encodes CASSQAPGTSGRTDTQYF.

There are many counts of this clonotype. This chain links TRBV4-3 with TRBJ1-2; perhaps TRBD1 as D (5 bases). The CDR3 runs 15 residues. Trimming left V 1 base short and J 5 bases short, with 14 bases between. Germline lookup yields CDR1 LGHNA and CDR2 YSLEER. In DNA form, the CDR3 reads TGCGCCAGCAGCCAAGGACTGGGACGGCAATATGGCTACACCTTC. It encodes CASSQGLGRQYGYTF.

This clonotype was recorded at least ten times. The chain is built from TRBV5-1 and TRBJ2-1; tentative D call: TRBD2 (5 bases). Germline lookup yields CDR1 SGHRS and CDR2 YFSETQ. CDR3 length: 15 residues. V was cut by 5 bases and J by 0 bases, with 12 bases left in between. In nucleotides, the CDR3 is TGCGCCAGCAGAAAACCCGGGGACTCCTACAATGAGCAGTTCTTC. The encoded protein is CASRKPGDSYNEQFF.

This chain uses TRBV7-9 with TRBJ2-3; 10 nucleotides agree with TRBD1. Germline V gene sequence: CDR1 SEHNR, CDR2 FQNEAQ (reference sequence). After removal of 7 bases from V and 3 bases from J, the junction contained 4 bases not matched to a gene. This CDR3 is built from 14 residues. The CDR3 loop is CASTGTGVTDTQYF. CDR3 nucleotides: TGTGCCAGCACCGGGACAGGGGTTACAGATACGCAGTATTTT.

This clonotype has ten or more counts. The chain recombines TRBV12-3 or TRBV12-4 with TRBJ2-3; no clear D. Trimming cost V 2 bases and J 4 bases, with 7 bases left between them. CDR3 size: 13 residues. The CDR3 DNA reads TGTGCCAGCAGTTTACGCTTTTCAGATACGCAGTATTTT. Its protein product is CASSLRFSDTQYF.

In DNA form, the CDR3 reads TGCGCCAGCAGCTTGAGTGTCGGGGGGGCCAATGAGCAGTTCTTC. Translating gives CASSLSVGGANEQFF. V and J are TRBV5-1 and TRBJ2-1; 8 bases align to TRBD2. Trimming cost V 1 base and J 6 bases; bases outside gene matches: 6. Germline V gene sequence: CDR1 SGHRS, CDR2 YFSETQ. This CDR3 spans 15 amino acids.

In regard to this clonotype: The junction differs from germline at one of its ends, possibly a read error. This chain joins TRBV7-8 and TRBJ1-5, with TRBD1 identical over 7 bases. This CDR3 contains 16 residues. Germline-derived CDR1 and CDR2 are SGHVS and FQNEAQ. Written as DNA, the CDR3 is TGTTCCAGCAGCTCAGGGACAGCGTTTAGCAATCAGCCCCAGCATTTT. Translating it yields CSSSSGTAFSNQPQHF. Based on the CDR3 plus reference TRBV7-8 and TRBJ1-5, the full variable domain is GAGVSQSPRYKVAKRGQDVALRCDPISGHVSLFWYQQALGQGPEFLTYFQNEAQLDKSGLPSDRFFAERPEGSVSTLKIQRTQQEDSAVYLCSSSSGTAFSNQPQHFGDGTRLSIL.

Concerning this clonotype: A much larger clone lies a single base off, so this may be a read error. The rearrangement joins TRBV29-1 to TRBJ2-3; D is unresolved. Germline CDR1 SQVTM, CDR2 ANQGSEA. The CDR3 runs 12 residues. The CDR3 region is CSASESTDTQSF. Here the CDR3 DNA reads TGCAGCGCCAGCGAGAGCACAGATACGCAGTCTTTT.

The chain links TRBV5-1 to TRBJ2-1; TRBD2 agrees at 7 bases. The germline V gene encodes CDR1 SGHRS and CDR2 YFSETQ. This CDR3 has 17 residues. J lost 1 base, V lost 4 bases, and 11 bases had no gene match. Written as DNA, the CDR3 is TGCGCCAGCAGCCCCTCCGGTACCGGGGGGTCCTACAATGAGCAGTTCTTC. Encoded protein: CASSPSGTGGSYNEQFF.

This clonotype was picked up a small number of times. CDR3 bases: TGTGCCAGCAGCTTAGGTGGCCGGATAGCTTTCTTT. It codes for CASSLGGRIAFF. This chain uses TRBV11-2 with TRBJ1-1; D not resolved. Per the germline V gene, CDR1 is SGHAT and CDR2 is FQNNGV. This CDR3 has 12 residues. Trimming took 1 base from V and 10 from J, leaving 10 bases between them. Filled out from reference TRBV11-2 and TRBJ1-1, the complete variable domain reads EAGVAQSPRYKIIEKRQSVAFWCNPISGHATLYWYQQILGQGPKLLIQFQNNGVVDDSQLPKDRFSAERLKGVDSTLKIQPAKLEDSAVYLCASSLGGRIAFFGQGTRLTVV.

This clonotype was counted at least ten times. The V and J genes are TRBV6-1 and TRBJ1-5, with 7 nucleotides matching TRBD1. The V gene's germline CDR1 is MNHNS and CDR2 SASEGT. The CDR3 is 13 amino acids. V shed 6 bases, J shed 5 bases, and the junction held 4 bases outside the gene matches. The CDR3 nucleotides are TGTGCCAGCAGCCACGACAGGGATCAGCCCCAGCATTTT. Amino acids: CASSHDRDQPQHF.

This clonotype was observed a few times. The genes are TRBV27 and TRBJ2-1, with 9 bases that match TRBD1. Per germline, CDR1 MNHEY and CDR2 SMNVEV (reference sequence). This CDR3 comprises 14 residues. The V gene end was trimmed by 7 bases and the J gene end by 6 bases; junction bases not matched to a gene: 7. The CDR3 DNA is TGTGCCAGCACGACGGGACAGGGACGCAATGAGCAGTTCTTC. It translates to CASTTGQGRNEQFF.